These 8 T cell receptor beta chains originate from one sample sequenced in a study of identical twins. In TCRdb, the 5' RACE reads were re-called with MiXCR into one record per CDR3 protein. The sample consists of approximately 700,000 distinct CDR3 sequences, roughly 6% of them appearing once. Material for sequencing was naive T cells sorted from blood. The receptors stem from a man between 18 and 29 years old in good health.

This clonotype was counted between two and nine times. V usage is TRBV29-1 and J usage is TRBJ1-1, with TRBD1 as a possible D gene (5 bases). Looked up from germline, CDR1 is SQVTM and CDR2 is ANQGSEA. The CDR3 length is 13 residues. V shed 5 bases and J shed 5 bases, with 15 bases lying between them. The CDR3 loop is CSVYDSTRTEAFF. DNA of the CDR3: TGCAGCGTTTATGACAGTACGAGGACTGAAGCTTTCTTT.

This clonotype was seen repeatedly, ten times or more. This sequence joins TRBV5-5 and TRBJ1-2; D call uncertain. The CDR3 sequence is 14 residues long. CDR1 is SGHKS, CDR2 YYEKEE, per germline (reference sequence). Trimming stripped 0 bases from V and 2 bases from J, with 8 bases between. CDR3 nucleotides: TGTGCCAGCAGCTTGGGCACGGAGAACTATGGCTACACCTTC. It translates to CASSLGTENYGYTF.

This clonotype occurred a few times. The CDR3 loop reads CASSERERTIAETQYF. CDR3 nucleotides: TGTGCCAGCAGCGAAAGGGAGCGGACTATTGCGGAGACCCAGTACTTC. The rearrangement links TRBV3-1 to TRBJ2-5; maybe TRBD2 (6 bases). The V end lost 5 bases, the J end lost 5 bases, and 21 bases lay between the germline ends. Germline V gene sequence: CDR1 LGHDT, CDR2 YNNKEL (reference sequence). The CDR3 covers 16 residues.

The chain joins TRBV12-3 or TRBV12-4 to TRBJ2-7, with TRBD2 matching over 10 bases. J was trimmed by 0 bases and V by 6 bases; bases with no gene match: 11. The CDR3 length is 17 residues. The CDR3 sequence is CASSPRGSGRSSYEQYV. CDR3 sequence (DNA): TGTGCCAGCAGCCCGCGAGGTAGCGGGAGGAGCTCCTACGAGCAGTACGTC.

There are a few counts of this clonotype. The rearrangement joins TRBV12-3 or TRBV12-4 to TRBJ2-1; 7 bases map to TRBD2. The CDR3 has 15 amino acids. Trimming took 6 bases from V and 7 from J; bases not matched to a gene: 12. In DNA form, the CDR3 reads TGTGCCAGCAGAGCACTCGCTAGCGGACTAAATGAGCAGTTCTTC. This codes for CASRALASGLNEQFF.

This clonotype was seen ten or more times. The chain carries TRBV5-1 and TRBJ2-3; 8 nucleotides align to TRBD2. Germline loops: CDR1 SGHRS, CDR2 YFSETQ. V was pared by 5 bases and J by 2 bases, with 4 bases of the junction left unmatched. The CDR3 has 14 amino acids. The CDR3 region has the DNA TGCGCCAGCAGACTAGCGGAACTCACAGATACGCAGTATTTT. This sequence encodes CASRLAELTDTQYF.

This clonotype has just a few counts. V and J are TRBV12-3 or TRBV12-4 and TRBJ1-2; 7 positions match TRBD1. The CDR3 length is 15 residues. With 6 bases clipped from V and 2 bases from J, the junction kept 9 bases outside the gene matches. CDR3 DNA sequence: TGTGCCAGCAGATTCTCGACAGGGAAGAACTATGGCTACACCTTC. It yields the protein CASRFSTGKNYGYTF.

This clonotype was detected a few times. This chain joins TRBV7-9 and TRBJ1-4; D is unresolved. Germline loops: CDR1 SEHNR, CDR2 FQNEAQ (reference sequence). V lost 1 base and J 0 bases, leaving 6 bases between the germline ends. The CDR3 is 15 residues long. CDR3 DNA: TGTGCCAGCAGCTTAGGGCAGGCAACTAATGAAAAACTGTTTTTT. Amino acids: CASSLGQATNEKLFF.